A selection of T cell receptor beta chains follows, all from one sample in a study of cytomegalovirus exposure and HLA in healthy donors. The protocol was immunoSEQ multiplex PCR, while the TCRdb copy is restricted to in-frame clones and leaves out a portion. In the table there are roughly 120,000 clones, roughly 81% of which are singletons. The sequenced sample consisted of PBMCs. The receptors derive from a woman aged 25 to 45 in good health and CMV-seronegative. The CDR3 runs from the conserved cysteine through the conserved F or W. D genes are given only for firm matches. Some rows mark clone size as missing; the rest say once, few, many or name a class of expanded clone.

d_call	clone_size	v_call	j_call	cdr3_aa	cdr3_nt
NA	NA	TRBV12-5	TRBJ2-7	CASGLGQYEQYF	TGTGCTAGTGGTTTGGGGCAGTACGAGCAGTACTTC
NA	NA	TRBV10-1	TRBJ2-5	CASSGQQGETQYF	TGCGCCAGCAGTGGTCAGCAGGGAGAGACCCAGTACTTC
NA	NA	TRBV5-4	TRBJ2-1	CASSLDSTAAFF	TGTGCCAGCAGCCTGGACTCCACCGCGGCGTTCTTC
NA	few	TRBV11-2	TRBJ2-7	CASSSFIREYEQYF	TGTGCCAGCAGCTCATTTATTAGGGAGTACGAGCAGTACTTC
NA	NA	TRBV7-8	TRBJ2-7	CASSSTESYEQYF	TGTGCCAGCAGCTCGACAGAGTCCTACGAGCAGTACTTC
TRBD1	NA	TRBV5-1	TRBJ2-2	CASSLEIPGQGVTGELFF	TGCGCCAGCAGCTTGGAAATCCCGGGACAGGGGGTCACCGGGGAGCTGTTTTTT
NA	NA	TRBV5-1	TRBJ1-2	CASSLDSLYGYTF	TGCGCCAGCAGCTTGGACAGCCTCTATGGCTACACCTTC
TRBD1	NA	TRBV7-8	TRBJ2-1	CASSTPTGDGNEQFF	TGTGCCAGCAGCACACCGACAGGGGATGGCAATGAGCAGTTCTTC
NA	NA	TRBV9	TRBJ2-1	CASSVGAGRSYNEQFF	TGTGCCAGCAGCGTAGGGGCAGGGAGGTCCTACAATGAGCAGTTCTTC
TRBD1	NA	TRBV5-1	TRBJ2-7	CASSGGDREGYEQYF	TGCGCCAGCAGCGGGGGGGACAGGGAAGGCTACGAGCAGTACTTC
TRBD1	NA	TRBV7-8	TRBJ1-1	CASSQGTGNTEAFF	TGTGCCAGCAGCCAAGGGACAGGGAACACTGAAGCTTTCTTT
NA	once	TRBV5-1	TRBJ2-7	CASSLAGTPYEQYF	TGCGCCAGCAGCTTGGCCGGGACTCCGTACGAGCAGTACTTC
TRBD1	NA	TRBV11-3	TRBJ2-5	CASSSGQGARFPQYF	TGTGCCAGCAGCTCGGGACAGGGGGCCCGGTTCCCCCAGTACTTC
NA	few	TRBV5-1	TRBJ1-2	CASSLVLAGDGYTF	TGCGCCAGCAGCTTGGTGTTAGCGGGGGATGGCTACACCTTC
TRBD1	NA	TRBV18	TRBJ1-1	CASSPDRGQGTEAFF	TGTGCCAGCTCTCCCGACAGGGGGCAGGGCACTGAAGCTTTCTTT
TRBD1	once	TRBV5-6	TRBJ2-7	CASSLRTGLSHEQYF	TGTGCCAGCAGCCTCCGGACAGGGCTTTCCCACGAGCAGTACTTC
NA	NA	TRBV7-7	TRBJ2-2	CASGHNRDGGELFF	TGTGCTAGCGGCCATAACCGGGATGGCGGGGAGCTGTTTTTT
NA	NA	TRBV7-8	TRBJ2-3	CASSFNRGSTDTQYF	TGTGCCAGCAGCTTCAATCGCGGTAGCACAGATACGCAGTATTTT
NA	NA	TRBV25-1	TRBJ1-2	CASSESDRYYGYTF	TGTGCCAGCAGTGAATCCGACAGGTACTATGGCTACACCTTC
NA	NA	TRBV4-2	TRBJ1-1	CASSQVTGTEAFF	TGTGCCAGCAGCCAAGTGACCGGGACAGAAGCTTTCTTT
NA	NA	TRBV25-1	TRBJ2-3	CASSDPTGRDTQYF	TGTGCCAGCAGTGATCCGACAGGTAGAGATACGCAGTATTTT
TRBD1	NA	TRBV5-1	TRBJ2-7	CASKRTGSYEQYF	TGCGCCAGCAAGAGGACAGGGTCCTACGAGCAGTACTTC
NA	NA	TRBV25-1	TRBJ1-1	CASMGGSEAFF	TGTGCCAGCATGGGGGGGAGCGAAGCTTTCTTT
TRBD1	NA	TRBV11-2	TRBJ2-1	CASSFEGARYITYNEQFF	TGTGCCAGCAGCTTTGAGGGGGCCCGCTACATCACCTACAATGAGCAGTTCTTC
NA	NA	TRBV14	TRBJ2-7	CASSQGKILGSDEQYF	TGTGCCAGCAGCCAAGGGAAGATACTAGGTTCTGACGAGCAGTACTTC
TRBD2	NA	TRBV5-4	TRBJ2-5	CASSSRAGAETQYF	TGTGCCAGCAGCTCCCGAGCGGGGGCAGAGACCCAGTACTTC
TRBD2	NA	TRBV25-1	TRBJ2-1	CASSERGSGDIYNEQFF	TGTGCCAGCAGTGAAAGGGGTAGCGGGGATATTTACAATGAGCAGTTCTTC
TRBD1	NA	TRBV4-3	TRBJ2-7	CASSQVSTGTGAYEQYF	TGCGCCAGCAGCCAAGTTTCTACCGGGACAGGTGCCTACGAGCAGTACTTC
TRBD2	NA	TRBV29-1	TRBJ2-1	CSVRTREGYYNEQFF	TGCAGCGTTCGGACACGGGAGGGGTACTACAATGAGCAGTTCTTC
TRBD2	many	TRBV9	TRBJ2-2	CASSPRTSNTGELFF	TGTGCCAGCAGCCCTAGGACTAGCAACACCGGGGAGCTGTTTTTT
TRBD1	NA	TRBV5-1	TRBJ2-3	CASTSTGPTDTQYF	TGCGCCAGCACCTCGACAGGGCCCACAGATACGCAGTATTTT
TRBD1	NA	TRBV7-9	TRBJ1-2	CASSLGDRRHYGYTF	TGTGCCAGCAGCTTAGGGGACAGGCGCCACTATGGCTACACCTTC
NA	NA	TRBV6-1	TRBJ2-2	CASSKGQYANTGELFF	TGTGCCAGCAGTAAAGGACAGTACGCGAACACCGGGGAGCTGTTTTTT
NA	NA	TRBV27	TRBJ2-7	CASRPQGRTYEQYF	TGTGCCAGCAGACCCCAGGGTAGGACCTACGAGCAGTACTTC
NA	NA	TRBV2	TRBJ1-5	CASSEGHRWIQPQHF	TGTGCCAGCAGCGAGGGACACCGTTGGATCCAGCCCCAGCATTTT
TRBD2	NA	TRBV6-1	TRBJ2-7	CASTATGGYEQYF	TGTGCCAGTACAGCGACGGGGGGTTACGAGCAGTACTTC
TRBD1	NA	TRBV5-4	TRBJ1-2	CASSFLGRQGGNYGYTF	TGTGCCAGCAGCTTCCTGGGCCGGCAGGGGGGTAACTATGGCTACACCTTC
NA	NA	TRBV7-9	TRBJ2-7	CASSPSLSLGGRNYEQYF	TGTGCCAGCAGCCCCTCCTTATCTCTTGGCGGAAGAAACTACGAGCAGTACTTC
NA	NA	TRBV7-3	TRBJ1-2	CASSMDSNYGYTF	TGTGCCAGCAGCATGGACAGTAACTATGGCTACACCTTC
NA	NA	TRBV9	TRBJ1-4	CASSPTGGREKLFF	TGTGCCAGCAGCCCTACGGGGGGAAGAGAAAAACTGTTTTTT
NA	NA	TRBV4-2	TRBJ1-1	CASSQVKQGGNTEAFF	TGTGCCAGCAGCCAAGTCAAGCAGGGAGGGAACACTGAAGCTTTCTTT
TRBD1	NA	TRBV19	TRBJ1-5	CASSPTDRGLGQPQHF	TGTGCCAGTAGCCCTACCGACAGGGGGCTCGGGCAGCCCCAGCATTTT
NA	NA	TRBV30	TRBJ1-3	CAWSTGISGNTIYF	TGTGCCTGGAGTACGGGGATCTCTGGAAACACCATATATTTT
NA	NA	TRBV2	TRBJ1-6	CASSVTGESSYNSPLHF	TGTGCCAGCAGTGTGACGGGGGAGAGCTCCTATAATTCACCCCTCCACTTT
NA	NA	TRBV18	TRBJ2-3	CASSPRVLDTQYF	TGTGCCAGCTCACCCAGGGTTTTGGATACGCAGTATTTT
NA	NA	TRBV6-6	TRBJ2-1	CASSYSTQSSYNEQFF	TGTGCCAGCAGTTACTCGACTCAGAGCTCCTACAATGAGCAGTTCTTC
NA	NA	TRBV7-3	TRBJ2-2	CASSFQVTGELFF	TGTGCCAGCAGCTTTCAGGTCACCGGGGAGCTGTTTTTT
NA	NA	TRBV10-3	TRBJ2-1	CAISEAGFNNEQFF	TGTGCCATCAGTGAGGCAGGGTTCAACAATGAGCAGTTCTTC
NA	NA	TRBV30	TRBJ2-7	CAWSVYRDYEQYF	TGTGCCTGGAGTGTATACAGGGACTACGAGCAGTACTTC
TRBD2	NA	TRBV9	TRBJ2-1	CASSVLAGGPNEQFF	TGTGCCAGCAGCGTCCTAGCGGGGGGGCCTAATGAGCAGTTCTTC